This TCR beta chain appears in the sequencing data of a study of molecular identifiers for immune sequencing clone quantification. Germline V gene data show CDR1 as PRHDT and CDR2 as FYEKMQ (reference sequence). The CDR3 has 13 amino acids. The ends were cut back, 0 bases at V and 4 bases at J, with 4 bases in the middle. For bulk TCR libraries, previously described methods and listed TCR primers were used. Each CDR3 protein is one row after TCRdb ran MiXCR on the PCR reads. The table records around 460,000 distinct CDR3 sequences, about 20% of them present only once. The study's findings and limits: Clonotypes surpassing 20 RNA copies contained over 98% of effector molecules, versus under 1% in naive cells.

The table lists this clonotype with many counts. No antigen is known for it. The source of this sequence is a human donor in good health. Some libraries in this study had Jurkat cell RNA spiked in. The chain recombines TRBV13 with TRBJ2-1, with D unresolved. Specimen: naive CD8+ T cells from blood, with Jurkat cell RNA spiked in. As for subset: FACS-sorted CD8+CD4-CCR7+CD45RA+ naive T cells. CDR3 amino acids: CASSLGQYNEQFF. CDR3 nucleotides: TGTGCCAGCAGCTTAGGACAGTACAATGAGCAGTTCTTC.